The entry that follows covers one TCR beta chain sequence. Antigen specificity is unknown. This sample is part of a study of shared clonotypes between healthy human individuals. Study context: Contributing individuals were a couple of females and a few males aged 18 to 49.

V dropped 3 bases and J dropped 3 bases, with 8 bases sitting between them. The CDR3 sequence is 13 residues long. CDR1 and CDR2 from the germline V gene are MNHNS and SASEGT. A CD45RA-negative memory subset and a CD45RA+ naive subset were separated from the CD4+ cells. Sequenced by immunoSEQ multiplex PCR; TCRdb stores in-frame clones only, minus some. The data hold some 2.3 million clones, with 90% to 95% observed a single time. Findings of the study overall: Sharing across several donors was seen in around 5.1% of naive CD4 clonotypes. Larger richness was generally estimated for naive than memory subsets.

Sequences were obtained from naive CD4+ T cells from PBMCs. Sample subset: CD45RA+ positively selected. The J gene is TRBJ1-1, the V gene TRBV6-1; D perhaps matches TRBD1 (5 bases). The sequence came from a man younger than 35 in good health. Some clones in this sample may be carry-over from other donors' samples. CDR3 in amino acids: CASSDRAYTEAFF. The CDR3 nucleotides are TGTGCCAGCAGTGACAGGGCCTACACTGAAGCTTTCTTT.